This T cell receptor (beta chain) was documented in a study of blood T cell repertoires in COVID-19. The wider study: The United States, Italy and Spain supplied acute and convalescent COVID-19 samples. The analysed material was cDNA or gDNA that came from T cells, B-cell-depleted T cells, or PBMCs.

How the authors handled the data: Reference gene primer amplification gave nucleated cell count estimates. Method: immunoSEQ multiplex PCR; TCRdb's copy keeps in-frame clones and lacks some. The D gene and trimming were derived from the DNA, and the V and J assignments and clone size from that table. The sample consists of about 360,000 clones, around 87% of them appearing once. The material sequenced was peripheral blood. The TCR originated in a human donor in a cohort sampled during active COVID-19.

The CDR3 sequence: CAWSVISPGRAFF. The CDR3 bases are TGTGCCTGGAGTGTAATCTCACCCGGGAGGGCTTTCTTT. This chain joins TRBV30 and TRBJ1-1; D is ambiguous. Trimming shortened V by 0 bases and J by 11 bases, and 16 bases separated the two germline ends. CDR1 is GTSNPN, CDR2 SVGIG, per germline (reference sequence). This CDR3 contains 13 residues.